This TCR beta chain came from a study of T cell responses to AZD1222 COVID-19 vaccine. In regard to this clone: Its target is unknown. The sample has other DNA sequences that encode this CDR3 too.

The table came from immunoSEQ multiplex PCR; TCRdb's copy has only in-frame clones and leaves some out. The sample holds about 100,000 clones; about 88% are singletons and the top ten take approximately 5.1%. CDR3 size: 14 residues. CDR1 is KGHSH, CDR2 LQKENI, per germline. Trimming removed 1 base from V and 4 bases from J, with 7 bases in between. General study findings and limits: Regions 160-218 and 743-854 dominated among vaccine-associated CD4 TCRs spanning spike.

The chain links TRBV18 to TRBJ2-2, with unresolved D. Sequences were derived from peripheral blood, sampled on day 0 of AZD1222 vaccination. The sequence was obtained from an adult in good health. The CDR3 region is CASSPRQTTGELFF. The CDR3 coding sequence is TGTGCCAGCTCACCACGTCAAACCACCGGGGAGCTGTTTTTT. Together with reference TRBV18 and TRBJ2-2, the CDR3 gives the full variable domain: NAGVMQNPRHLVRRRGQEARLRCSPMKGHSHVYWYRQLPEEGLKFMVYLQKENIIDESGMPKERFSAEFPKEGPSILRIQQVVRGDSAAYFCASSPRQTTGELFFGEGSRLTVL.